This T cell receptor beta chain was identified during a study of cytomegalovirus exposure and HLA in healthy donors. General study findings and limits: An analysis was carried out later, and it reportedly showed fewer N-insertions in an Asian-associated ancestry cluster than the roughly 700-donor mean. Looking again later, the authors saw that most CMV-associated TCR beta chains seemed HLA-restricted. Among immune exposure information, only CMV serostatus was available.

A multiplex PCR was run with 60 Vbeta primers and 13 Jbeta primers. Produced via immunoSEQ multiplex PCR; TCRdb's table is partial and in-frame only. The sample holds approximately 100,000 clones, 70% to 80% seen once. A note on this clone: Its antigen is currently unknown.

Sampled while nominally healthy, donors likely had unrecorded immune exposures. The sample was PBMCs. The sequence derives from a middle-aged woman in good health and CMV-seropositive.

CDR3 in amino acids: CAISGTGELFF. CDR3 DNA: TGTGCCATCTCAGGGACCGGGGAGCTGTTTTTT. The chain is built from TRBV10-3 and TRBJ2-2; perhaps TRBD1 as D (5 bases). The V gene lost 8 bases and the J gene lost 5 bases, with 6 bases spanning the gap. Germline CDR1 and CDR2: ENHRY and SYGVKD. This CDR3 is built from 11 residues.